This T cell receptor beta chain came from a study of T cells in localized non-small cell lung cancer. Study findings and constraints: Out of the top 100 tumor clones, a median approximately 57 were seen in adjacent lung. Exceeding tumor, uninvolved adjacent lung had the highest T cell clonality.

Clones were sequenced by immunoSEQ multiplex PCR, and TCRdb holds only the in-frame ones, with some missing. Counted here are approximately 88,000 clones, just over 90% occurring once; the ten biggest clones make up roughly 4.3%. Remarks on this clone: The target antigen is unknown.

V gave up 5 bases and J gave up 4 bases; unmatched junction bases: 7. This CDR3 comprises 16 residues. Per germline, CDR1 LNHDA and CDR2 SQIVND (reference sequence). This chain uses TRBV19 with TRBJ2-3; 12 bases line up with TRBD2. This clonotype was obtained from a woman aged 35-70 years with stage II squamous cell lung carcinoma. The material sequenced was PBMCs, taken before any cancer treatment. CDR3 sequence (DNA): TGTGCCAGTAGTTCACGACTAGCGGGGGTCTCAGATACGCAGTATTTT. Translated, it gives CASSSRLAGVSDTQYF.